One sample yielded the 23 T cell receptor beta chains listed below, sequenced in a study of blood T cell repertoires in COVID-19. Assay: immunoSEQ multiplex PCR; the TCRdb copy retains only in-frame clones and omits some. The repertoire consists of approximately 170,000 clones, with 85% occurring once and the leading ten covering around 8%. The material sequenced was peripheral blood. Receptors originate from an elderly woman with COVID-19, enrolled during active disease.

This clone has a single count. The rearrangement links TRBV12-2 to TRBJ1-2. TRBV12-2 is given as a pseudogene. CDR3 length equals 18 residues. For the CDR3, the DNA is TGTGCAAGTCGCTTAGGATGGGATTCGGGCCATCAGCGGAAAGGCTACACCTTC. It translates to CASRLGWDSGHQRKGYTF.

The chain employs TRBV3-1 (or the pseudogene TRBV3-2) and TRBJ1-1, with D possibly TRBD1 on 6 matching bases. Germline lookup yields CDR1 LGHDT and CDR2 YNNKEL (reference sequence). This CDR3 contains 16 residues. Between the trimmed V and J ends, which lost 4 bases and 3 bases, there was a span of 18 bases. CDR3 sequence (DNA): TGTGCCAGCAGCCCCCCCCGAGGGGGGAGGGACACTGAAGCTTTCTTT. It is translated as CASSPPRGGRDTEAFF.

The chain uses TRBV5-1 and TRBJ2-7; 12 bases align to TRBD2. With 1 base clipped from V and 10 bases from J, the junction kept 6 bases outside the gene matches. Germline values: CDR1 SGHRS, CDR2 YFSETQ. The CDR3 is made up of 14 amino acids. The CDR3 nucleotides read TGCGCCAGCAGCTTGAGACTAGCGGGGGCTCGACAGTACTTC. It codes for CASSLRLAGARQYF.

The chain recombines TRBV5-1 with TRBJ2-3, with D hard to call. The CDR3 is 14 residues long. Germline V gene lookup returns CDR1 SGHRS and CDR2 YFSETQ. Trimming removed 0 bases at V and 3 bases at J, with 8 bases between. CDR3 coding DNA: TGCGCCAGCAGCTTGGGGCAGGCTACAGATACGCAGTATTTT. Amino acids: CASSLGQATDTQYF.

The V gene is TRBV7-2, the J gene TRBJ2-5; 7 bases map to TRBD2. Germline V gene sequence: CDR1 SGHTA, CDR2 FQGNSA. CDR3 length: 14 residues. The junction had 7 bases not matched to a gene; V was cut back by 0 bases and J by 9 bases. CDR3 amino acids: CASSLAPEGRAQYF. The CDR3 region has the DNA TGTGCCAGCAGCTTAGCGCCCGAAGGGAGGGCCCAGTACTTC.

This chain links TRBV25-1 with TRBJ1-5; no reliable D call. The CDR3 is made up of 13 amino acids. The germline V gene has CDR1 MGHDK and CDR2 SYGVNS. V shed 9 bases and J shed 4 bases, with 13 bases lying between them. The CDR3 reads CASTGSLNQPQHF. CDR3 DNA sequence: TGTGCCAGTACCGGGAGCCTTAATCAGCCCCAGCATTTT.

The gene calls are TRBV5-5 and TRBJ2-1; D is perhaps TRBD1 (5 bases). The V gene lost 4 bases and the J gene lost 8 bases, with 19 bases spanning the gap. This CDR3 is 15 amino acids long. Germline CDR1 reads SGHKS; CDR2 reads YYEKEE (reference sequence). The CDR3: CASSLAWGQGDEQFF. Here the CDR3 DNA reads TGTGCCAGCAGCCTTGCGTGGGGCCAGGGCGATGAGCAGTTCTTC. The complete variable domain, with remaining parts taken from reference TRBV5-5 and TRBJ2-1, reads DAGVTQSPTHLIKTRGQQVTLRCSPISGHKSVSWYQQVLGQGPQFIFQYYEKEERGRGNFPDRFSARQFPNYSSELNVNALLLGDSALYLCASSLAWGQGDEQFFGPGTRLTVL.

The chain employs TRBV20-1 and TRBJ1-5; 8 bases line up with TRBD1. The CDR3 loop spans 15 amino acids. V gave up 3 bases and J gave up 4 bases; unmatched junction bases: 8. Germline V gene lookup returns CDR1 DFQATT and CDR2 SNEGSKA (reference sequence). CDR3 amino acids: CSASDATGANQPQHF. DNA of the CDR3: TGCAGTGCTAGTGATGCGACAGGGGCGAATCAGCCCCAGCATTTT.

The chain uses TRBV3-1 (or the pseudogene TRBV3-2) and TRBJ1-1; D unclear. This CDR3 has 12 residues. Trimming stripped 4 bases from V and 5 bases from J, with 8 bases between. Per the germline V gene, CDR1 is LGHDT and CDR2 is YNNKEL (reference sequence). CDR3 loop: CASSRGGTEAFF. CDR3 bases: TGTGCCAGCAGCCGCGGTGGGACTGAAGCTTTCTTT.

This chain uses TRBV28 with TRBJ1-6; 8 bases line up with TRBD1. Germline CDR1 MDHEN, CDR2 SYDVKM. Unmatched junction bases numbered 4, after V lost 3 bases and J lost 6 bases. The CDR3 has 15 residues. The CDR3 DNA sequence: TGTGCCAGCAGTTTGGCAGGGGGCGCTAATTCACCCCTCCACTTT. Translated, it gives CASSLAGGANSPLHF.

As to this clone: Other DNA sequences in this specimen translate into the identical CDR3. V usage is TRBV6-2 or TRBV6-3 and J usage is TRBJ2-7; D perhaps matches TRBD2 (6 bases). Trimming stripped 5 bases from V and 2 bases from J, with 10 bases between. This CDR3 comprises 13 residues. Germline V gives CDR1 MNHEY, CDR2 SVGEGT. CDR3 protein: CASSRTGAYEQYF. The DNA for the CDR3 is TGTGCCAGCAGTAGGACGGGAGCCTACGAGCAGTACTTC.

This chain links TRBV10-2 with TRBJ2-1, with 10 bases that match TRBD2. The CDR3 extends over 15 amino acids. The V gene end was trimmed by 7 bases and the J gene end by 10 bases; junction bases not matched to a gene: 13. Germline loops: CDR1 WSHSY, CDR2 SAAADI. CDR3: CASTDSLAGVREQFF. The CDR3 region has the DNA TGCGCCAGCACCGACTCCCTAGCGGGGGTTCGGGAGCAGTTCTTC.

This chain links TRBV6-5 with TRBJ2-1; TRBD2 agrees at 9 bases. Germline CDR1 reads MNHEY; CDR2 reads SVGAGI. V shed 6 bases and J 5 bases; nucleotides not matched to a gene: 8. The CDR3 is 15 amino acids. CDR3 sequence (DNA): TGTGCCAGCAGCGTGGAGCGGGGGGCCAACAATGAGCAGTTCTTC. Translating gives CASSVERGANNEQFF.

This clone was observed a single time. The chain recombines TRBV6-1 with TRBJ2-3; the match to TRBD2 covers 9 bases. CDR3 length: 16 residues. The V and J ends lost 1 base and 3 bases, in that order; junction bases with no gene match: 5. The V gene's germline CDR1 is MNHNS and CDR2 SASEGT. The CDR3 nucleotides read TGTGCCAGCAGTGAAGAGTTAGCGGGAGTGACAGATACGCAGTATTTT. Its protein product is CASSEELAGVTDTQYF.

The V call is TRBV7-6, the J call TRBJ1-1; TRBD1 matches at 12 bases. The J segment lost 6 bases and the V segment lost 1 base, leaving 3 bases of the junction unmatched. The CDR3 is 15 residues long. CDR1 and CDR2 (germline): SGHVS, FNYEAQ. CDR3 residues: CASSLGGQGASEAFF. CDR3 coding DNA: TGTGCCAGCAGCTTAGGGGGACAGGGGGCATCTGAAGCTTTCTTT.

V usage is TRBV7-9 and J usage is TRBJ2-2; 9 nucleotides agree with TRBD1. CDR1 is SEHNR, CDR2 FQNEAQ, per germline (reference sequence). V lost 7 bases, J lost 7 bases, and 13 bases stayed unmatched. The CDR3 sequence is 16 residues long. The CDR3 here is CASTLRPGQGDGELFF. The CDR3 nucleotides are TGTGCCAGCACCCTAAGGCCGGGACAGGGTGACGGGGAGCTGTTTTTT.

The chain links TRBV9 to TRBJ1-2; D is undetermined. This CDR3 has 15 amino acids. The germline gives CDR1 SGDLS, CDR2 YYNGEE. V dropped 0 bases and J dropped 8 bases, with 17 bases sitting between them. Here the CDR3 DNA reads TGTGCCAGCAGCGTAGAAGGTCGAGGGTTACAGGGCTACACCTTC. Amino acid sequence: CASSVEGRGLQGYTF.

The gene calls are TRBV5-1 and TRBJ2-7; D perhaps matches TRBD1 (6 bases). V shed 7 bases and J shed 1 base, with 12 bases lying between them. CDR1 is SGHRS, CDR2 YFSETQ, per germline. The CDR3 is 13 residues long. This chain's CDR3 is CASRQVPSYEQYF. The CDR3 DNA sequence: TGCGCCAGCCGACAGGTACCGTCCTACGAGCAGTACTTC. The whole variable domain, filled in from reference TRBV5-1 and TRBJ2-7, reads KAGVTQTPRYLIKTRGQQVTLSCSPISGHRSVSWYQQTPGQGLQFLFEYFSETQRNKGNFPGRFSGRQFSNSRSEMNVSTLELGDSALYLCASRQVPSYEQYFGPGTRLTVT.

The chain's CDR3 is CASSQQSGRVDEQFF. The DNA for the CDR3 is TGTGCCAGCAGCCAACAGAGCGGGAGGGTCGATGAGCAGTTCTTC. This chain links TRBV14 with TRBJ2-1, with 10 bases lining up with TRBD2. This CDR3 region has 15 residues. J gave up 8 bases and V 2 bases, and 6 bases lay outside the gene matches. Germline loops: CDR1 SGHDN, CDR2 FVKESK.

This sequence joins TRBV11-2 and TRBJ2-3; the match to TRBD2 covers 8 bases. The trim removed 5 bases at V and 4 bases at J, leaving 11 bases unmatched. This CDR3 region has 16 residues. Germline V gene lookup returns CDR1 SGHAT and CDR2 FQNNGV. The CDR3 DNA reads TGTGCCAGCAGCCTTCAAAGGCGGGGGGAAGCAGATACGCAGTATTTT. Amino acid sequence: CASSLQRRGEADTQYF.

The chain is built from TRBV27 and TRBJ1-5; D might be TRBD1 (6 bases). Germline V CDR1 and CDR2: MNHEY, SMNVEV (reference sequence). The V end lost 6 bases, the J end lost 2 bases, and 14 bases lay between the germline ends. The CDR3 has 15 residues. The CDR3 sequence is CASRPQGPGNQPQHF. The CDR3 DNA reads TGTGCCAGCAGGCCACAGGGTCCCGGCAATCAGCCCCAGCATTTT.

This chain connects TRBV24-1 to TRBJ2-7; D may be TRBD1 (6 bases). V lost 2 bases and J 5 bases, leaving 12 bases between the germline ends. Germline V gene lookup returns CDR1 KGHDR and CDR2 SFDVKD. There are 14 residues in the CDR3. The CDR3 coding sequence is TGTGCCACCAGTGATTCCCGACAGGAAGACGAGCAGTACTTC. Translating it yields CATSDSRQEDEQYF.

This chain joins TRBV5-1 and TRBJ1-1; D might be TRBD1 (5 bases). V was cut by 4 bases and J by 1 base, with 11 bases left in between. The length of the CDR3 is 14 residues. CDR1 SGHRS and CDR2 YFSETQ come from the germline V gene. This CDR3 reads CASSALQGNTEAFF. The CDR3 bases are TGCGCCAGCAGCGCGTTGCAGGGGAACACTGAAGCTTTCTTT. The full variable domain, rest sourced from reference TRBV5-1 and TRBJ1-1, is KAGVTQTPRYLIKTRGQQVTLSCSPISGHRSVSWYQQTPGQGLQFLFEYFSETQRNKGNFPGRFSGRQFSNSRSEMNVSTLELGDSALYLCASSALQGNTEAFFGQGTRLTVV.